Listed below are T cell receptor beta chains from one sample, sequenced in a study of graft-versus-host responses after intestinal transplantation. Assay: immunoSEQ multiplex PCR; the TCRdb copy retains only in-frame clones and omits some. Here the sample spans 1,500 to 2,000 clones, over 75% being singletons. Here the sequenced sample was ileum tissue, taken roughly 57 days after intestinal transplant. The receptors originated from a human patient who received an intestinal transplant, so some T cells may come from the graft donor. Each CDR3 is given with its conserved first and last residue. D genes are given only for firm matches. Size values are once, few and many counts, or a class for expanded clones, and some rows have none.

len	abundance	d_gene	v_gene	j_gene	CDR3nt	CDR3aa
15	.	.	TRBV7-8	TRBJ2-7	TGTGCCAGCAGCTTAGGGGCCCCTACGGCTTACGAGCAGTACTTC	CASSLGAPTAYEQYF
12	once	.	TRBV29-1	TRBJ1-2	TGCAGCGTTGTCGCCGGGACCTATGGCTACACCTTC	CSVVAGTYGYTF
15	.	TRBD1	TRBV7-9	TRBJ2-4	TGTGCCAGCAGCTTAGCAGGACAGGGACTGAACATTCAGTACTTC	CASSLAGQGLNIQYF
15	.	TRBD2	TRBV18	TRBJ2-1	TGTGCCAGCTCACCACCGGGACTAGCTTGGAATGAGCAGTTCTTC	CASSPPGLAWNEQFF
16	.	TRBD2	TRBV13	TRBJ2-3	TGTGCCAGCAGCTTAGGAGCGGGGGGGCCGTCAGATACGCAGTATTTT	CASSLGAGGPSDTQYF
14	.	.	TRBV10-2	TRBJ2-7	TGCGCCAGCAGTGACTCACTGTACTCCTACGAGCAGTACTTC	CASSDSLYSYEQYF
13	.	.	TRBV6-1	TRBJ1-2	TGTGCCAGCAGTTATCAATTTAACTATGGCTACACCTTC	CASSYQFNYGYTF
14	.	TRBD1	TRBV19	TRBJ2-4	TGTGCCAGTAAACAGGGGGCGGGCAAAAACATTCAGTACTTC	CASKQGAGKNIQYF
13	few	.	TRBV5-5	TRBJ2-4	TGTGCCAGCAGCTTGGTGGCCAAAAACATTCAGTACTTC	CASSLVAKNIQYF
15	once	.	TRBV28	TRBJ1-5	TGTGCCAGCAGTTTTCGGGGTGTTGGCAATCAGCCCCAGCATTTT	CASSFRGVGNQPQHF
18	few	TRBD2	TRBV28	TRBJ2-3	TGTGCCAGCAGTCCTTTCGTTGGCAGCGGGGGGGGTACAGATACGCAGTATTTT	CASSPFVGSGGGTDTQYF
16	.	.	TRBV6-5	TRBJ2-5	TGTGCCAGCAGTTACTCGTTTGCGGAACCTTCCGAGACCCAGTACTTC	CASSYSFAEPSETQYF
15	few	.	TRBV5-1	TRBJ2-7	TGCGCCAGCAGCGAACAGGGTACTTCCTTACGCGTGCAGTACTTC	CASSEQGTSLRVQYF
15	.	.	TRBV9	TRBJ1-5	TGTGCCAGCAGCGAAGACGCCGGGGGCAATCAGCCCCAGCATTTT	CASSEDAGGNQPQHF
14	.	.	TRBV19	TRBJ2-7	TGTGCCAGTAGTATGGTTGGCGGGTCCTACGAGCAGTACTTC	CASSMVGGSYEQYF
15	.	.	TRBV9	TRBJ2-1	TGTGCCAGCAGCGTAGAAGGGGGGGGGTGGAATGAGCAGTTCTTC	CASSVEGGGWNEQFF
16	.	.	TRBV5-1	TRBJ2-3	TGCGCCAGCAGCCCCCCCACGGGGGGCTCCACAGATACGCAGTATTTT	CASSPPTGGSTDTQYF
17	.	.	TRBV7-2	TRBJ2-2	TGTGCCAGCAGCTTAGGAGGTCGGCAGACGAACACCGGGGAGCTGTTTTTT	CASSLGGRQTNTGELFF
14	.	.	TRBV30	TRBJ2-7	TGTGCCTGGAGTGTTGGCATGGGGGTATACGAGCAGTACTTC	CAWSVGMGVYEQYF
15	once	TRBD1	TRBV6-5	TRBJ1-1	TGTGCCAGCAGTTACACTTCCGGGACAGGGTCTGAAGCTTTCTTT	CASSYTSGTGSEAFF
11	once	.	TRBV30	TRBJ2-7	TGTGCCTGGGGGGGGACTTACGAGCAGTACTTC	CAWGGTYEQYF
15	.	.	TRBV4-1	TRBJ2-3	TGCGCCAGCAGCAATCAGGCTTCTAGCACAGATACGCAGTATTTT	CASSNQASSTDTQYF
10	.	.	TRBV20-1	TRBJ1-2	TGCAGTGCCCAGGGTTATGGCTACACCTTC	CSAQGYGYTF
16	.	TRBD1	TRBV4-1	TRBJ2-1	TGCGCCAGCAGCCAAGAGACAGGGGTCCAATACAATGAGCAGTTCTTC	CASSQETGVQYNEQFF
16	.	.	TRBV14	TRBJ1-2	TGTGCCAGCAGCCAAGGGAGCAACCCACGGTGGTATGGCTACACCTTC	CASSQGSNPRWYGYTF
12	.	.	TRBV7-2	TRBJ1-1	TGTGCCAGCAGCTTCTCTGGTGCAGCGGCTTTCTTT	CASSFSGAAAFF
15	.	TRBD2	TRBV6-5	TRBJ2-1	TGTGCCAGCAGTCCAGCGGGGGGGCCGGTCAATGAGCAGTTCTTC	CASSPAGGPVNEQFF
17	.	TRBD1	TRBV19	TRBJ2-7	TGTGCCAGTAGTATCAGTATCCGGACAGGAGTCCCCTACGAGCAGTACTTC	CASSISIRTGVPYEQYF
15	.	.	TRBV9	TRBJ1-4	TGTGCCAGCAGCGAAAGACCTCAGCCGGATGAAAAACTGTTTTTT	CASSERPQPDEKLFF
12	.	TRBD1	TRBV28	TRBJ1-5	TGTGCCAGCGGACAGGGTGTGGGGCCCCAGCATTTT	CASGQGVGPQHF
15	.	TRBD1	TRBV2	TRBJ1-1	TGTGCCAGCGTTAGACAGGGGGGTCTGAACACTGAAGCTTTCTTT	CASVRQGGLNTEAFF
13	.	.	TRBV5-3	TRBJ2-2	TGTGCCACCCCCATGAGCGCGACCGGGGAGCTGTTTTTT	CATPMSATGELFF
12	.	.	TRBV18	TRBJ1-6	TGTGCCAGCTCACCGAGTAATTCACCCCTCCACTTT	CASSPSNSPLHF
16	.	.	TRBV28	TRBJ1-1	TGTGCCAGCCCCCGTGGGGGGGCCGTTGTTTGGACTGAAGCTTTCTTT	CASPRGGAVVWTEAFF
12	.	.	TRBV6-6	TRBJ2-1	TGTGCCAGCAGAGACGGTGGGGATGAGCAGTTCTTC	CASRDGGDEQFF
14	.	.	TRBV6-1	TRBJ1-1	TGTGCCAGCAGGGGGACTTCGGGGTACACTGAAGCTTTCTTT	CASRGTSGYTEAFF
14	few	.	TRBV10-3	TRBJ1-6	TGTGCCATCAGTGAGCGGGGCGTAGATTCACCCCTCCACTTT	CAISERGVDSPLHF
15	few	TRBD2	TRBV7-3	TRBJ2-4	TGTGCCAGCCGCGGGAGGAGTGTAGCCAAAAACATTCAGTACTTC	CASRGRSVAKNIQYF
11	.	.	TRBV2	TRBJ2-7	TGTGCCAGCAGTGAGCTTGGGGGCAAGTACTTC	CASSELGGKYF
14	.	TRBD1	TRBV2	TRBJ1-1	TGTGCCAGCAGGGGACAGGGGGTACTGACTGAAGCTTTCTTT	CASRGQGVLTEAFF
14	.	.	TRBV9	TRBJ1-2	TGTGCCAGCAGCTCCGGGACTGTTAACTATGGCTACACCTTC	CASSSGTVNYGYTF
14	.	.	TRBV6-5	TRBJ1-5	TGTGCCAGCAGCCACAGGGAATCCAATCAGCCCCAGCATTTT	CASSHRESNQPQHF
12	.	.	TRBV7-2	TRBJ2-7	TGTGCCAGCAGCTCTACCCCGGGCGAGCAGTACTTC	CASSSTPGEQYF
13	.	.	TRBV28	TRBJ2-3	TGTGCCAGCAAAAAAGACCCCACAGATACGCAGTATTTT	CASKKDPTDTQYF
14	.	.	TRBV5-1	TRBJ1-1	TGCGCCAGCAGCTTTAACAGGGTAGGGTCTGAAGCTTTCTTT	CASSFNRVGSEAFF
15	.	TRBD1	TRBV7-2	TRBJ2-3	TGTGCCAGCAGCAACCGACAGGGCTACACAGATACGCAGTATTTT	CASSNRQGYTDTQYF
13	.	.	TRBV25-1	TRBJ1-5	TGTGCCAGCAGGGGGGGGAGCAATCAGCCCCAGCATTTT	CASRGGSNQPQHF
16	.	.	TRBV5-1	TRBJ1-1	TGCGCCAGCAGCTTAGGACAGATCTCCCCCCACACTGAAGCTTTCTTT	CASSLGQISPHTEAFF
14	.	.	TRBV21-1	TRBJ2-1	TGTGCCAGCAGCCGGAGGGGACAGGGCAATGAGCAGTTCTTC	CASSRRGQGNEQFF
15	.	.	TRBV18	TRBJ1-1	TGTGCCAGCTCACCTCCCGGGGAGGGACGCTGGCGAGCTTTCTTT	CASSPPGEGRWRAFF
17	.	TRBD1	TRBV7-9	TRBJ2-7	TGTGCCAGCAGCTCCCGGGACAGTCAGGCAAGCGGCTACGAGCAGTACTTC	CASSSRDSQASGYEQYF
13	.	TRBD1	TRBV4-1	TRBJ2-1	TGCGCCAGCAGCCAGACAGGGGGGAATGAGCAGTTCTTC	CASSQTGGNEQFF
15	.	.	TRBV29-1	TRBJ2-6	TGCAGCGTTGAAATTCGGGGTGGTGGGGCCAACGTCCTGACTTTC	CSVEIRGGGANVLTF
15	once	.	TRBV13	TRBJ1-3	TGTGCCAGCAGCCGTAAATCGATGTCTGGAAACACCATATATTTT	CASSRKSMSGNTIYF
15	.	TRBD1	TRBV18	TRBJ2-7	TGTGCCAGCTCATCCCTCAGGACAGGCCTCCTCGAGCAGTACTTC	CASSSLRTGLLEQYF